The T cell receptor beta chain described here comes from a study of T cell responses to AZD1222 COVID-19 vaccine. Using immunoSEQ multiplex PCR, the repertoire was profiled, and TCRdb retains in-frame clones only, with some absent. The sample carries roughly 120,000 clones, roughly 87% recorded once. Deletions cut 6 bases from V and 2 bases from J, with 17 bases between. The CDR3 length is 15 residues. Per the germline V gene, CDR1 is MNHEY and CDR2 is SVGAGI. The gene calls are TRBV6-5 and TRBJ2-7, with D possibly being TRBD1 (6 bases). The sequencing used peripheral blood, collected on day 0 of AZD1222 vaccination. This receptor was identified in an adult in good health. The CDR3 reads CASSLGQPLAYEQYF. DNA of the CDR3: TGTGCCAGCAGCCTAGGACAGCCCCTTGCCTACGAGCAGTACTTC.